These T cell receptor beta chains were read from a single sample in a study of cytomegalovirus exposure and HLA in healthy donors. The data were produced by immunoSEQ multiplex PCR, yet TCRdb's version contains in-frame clones alone and is incomplete. The sample includes more than 80,000 clones, 64% of them seen just once. The material sequenced was PBMCs. The receptor set was obtained from a man aged 55 to 70 in good health and CMV-seronegative. CDR3s include the opening cysteine and the closing phenylalanine or tryptophan. The D gene is left open where the match is weak. Where a row states a size, it is once, few, many or the class of an expanded clone; other rows omit it.

J	size	length	D	V	DNA	CDR3
TRBJ2-7	NA	13	TRBD2	TRBV5-1	TGCGCCAGCGGTTCAGCGGGGGGCTACGAACAGTACTTC	CASGSAGGYEQYF
TRBJ2-1	NA	14	NA	TRBV2	TGTGCCAGCATTCGAAATTCAGGGTACAATGAGCAGTTCTTC	CASIRNSGYNEQFF
TRBJ1-4	NA	14	TRBD1	TRBV9	TGTGCCAGCAGCACACAGGGGGCGAATGAAAAACTGTTTTTT	CASSTQGANEKLFF
TRBJ2-1	NA	14	TRBD2	TRBV10-2	TGCGCCAGCACCATCACGGGGGGGCGGCGTGAGCAGTTCTTC	CASTITGGRREQFF
TRBJ2-2	NA	17	NA	TRBV2	TGTGCCAGCAGTGAAGCGAGGACCCCGGGGTCTACCGGGGAGCTGTTTTTT	CASSEARTPGSTGELFF
TRBJ2-3	NA	13	NA	TRBV15	TGTGCCACCAGCCCGCAGGTCCCAGATACGCAGTATTTT	CATSPQVPDTQYF
TRBJ2-7	few	14	NA	TRBV6-1	TGTGCCAGCAGTCCTCGGACAGAGAGCTACGAGCAGTACTTC	CASSPRTESYEQYF
TRBJ2-7	many	18	TRBD1	TRBV9	TGTGCCAGCAGCGTAGCGGGGAACACAGGGGGGCTTAACTACGAGCAGTACTTC	CASSVAGNTGGLNYEQYF
TRBJ1-2	few	16	TRBD1	TRBV5-1	TGCGCCAGCAGCTTGCAGGGGACAGGGGAATCCTATGGCTACACCTTC	CASSLQGTGESYGYTF
TRBJ1-5	NA	14	TRBD1	TRBV10-3	TGTGCCACTCATAGGACAGGGGAAACTCAGCCCCAGCATTTT	CATHRTGETQPQHF
TRBJ1-5	NA	13	NA	TRBV2	TGTGCCAGCAGCCAACAGGGTGGACAGCCCCAGCATTTT	CASSQQGGQPQHF
TRBJ1-1	NA	16	NA	TRBV7-9	TGTTCCAGCAGCTTAGGTTTCGGGTCCACGAACACTGAAGCTTTCTTT	CSSSLGFGSTNTEAFF
TRBJ2-5	NA	15	TRBD2	TRBV5-1	TGCGCCAGCAGCTTTAGACTAGCGGTCCAAGAGACCCAGTACTTC	CASSFRLAVQETQYF
TRBJ1-2	once	14	NA	TRBV28	TGTGCCAGCACCCCGGTAAGGGCGGGATATGGCTACACCTTC	CASTPVRAGYGYTF
TRBJ2-1	NA	14	TRBD2	TRBV25-1	TGTGCCAGCAGTGAACCGGGACTAGCGCCAGAGCAGTTCTTC	CASSEPGLAPEQFF
TRBJ2-7	NA	14	TRBD1	TRBV2	TGTGCCAGCCGGGGACAGGTGTACTCCTACGAGCAGTACTTC	CASRGQVYSYEQYF
TRBJ2-1	NA	12	TRBD1	TRBV15	TGTGCCACCAACACAGGGGGCAATGAGCAGTTCTTC	CATNTGGNEQFF